Below, 3 T cell receptor beta chains from the same sample are listed, as sequenced in a study of glioma-infiltrating T cells. TCR alpha and beta CDR3 regions were amplified from RNA using iRepertoire nested multiplex PCR. TCRdb called the multiplex PCR reads again in MiXCR, with one record for every CDR3 protein. The sample records 100,000 to 150,000 distinct CDR3 sequences, about 25% being singletons. Sequencing was done on a sample of glioma tissue, nonneoplastic brain tissue, or PBMCs (not recorded which). The receptors come from a human donor with low-grade glioma or glioblastoma, undergoing nonglioma brain surgery, or in good health (not recorded which).

Comments on this clonotype: A read error may be the cause here, since a much bigger clone is one base away. This rearrangement joins TRBV27 to TRBJ1-5; the D is unclear. Trimming shortened V by 5 bases and J by 7 bases, and 12 bases separated the two germline ends. In germline, CDR1 is MNHEY, CDR2 SMNVEV (reference sequence). The CDR3 spans 13 residues. CDR3 amino acids: CASSDSLRQPQHF. The DNA for the CDR3 is TGTGCCAGCAGTGATTCCCTGAGGCAGCCCCAGCATTTT.

This clonotype came up many times. The rearrangement joins TRBV24-1 to TRBJ1-1; D possibly corresponds to TRBD1 (5 bases). Germline CDR1 KGHDR, CDR2 SFDVKD. The CDR3 totals 13 residues. V was trimmed by 5 bases and J by 1 base, leaving 7 bases between them. The CDR3 nucleotides are TGTGCCACCAGTGCCCAGGGGAACACTGAAGCTTTCTTT. Protein product: CATSAQGNTEAFF.

This clonotype was seen a few times. The genes are TRBV7-3 and TRBJ2-3; no reliable D call. Looked up from germline, CDR1 is SGHTA and CDR2 is FQGTGA. CDR3 length: 13 residues. The V and J ends lost 2 bases and 6 bases respectively, with 9 bases between them. CDR3 sequence (DNA): TGTGCCAGCAGCTTAGCCCAGAGGGATACGCAGTATTTT. Translated: CASSLAQRDTQYF. Supplemented by reference TRBV7-3 and TRBJ2-3, the full variable domain reads GAGVSQTPSNKVTEKGKYVELRCDPISGHTALYWYRQSLGQGPEFLIYFQGTGAADDSGLPNDRFFAVRPEGSVSTLKIQRTERGDSAVYLCASSLAQRDTQYFGPGTRLTVL.